This TCR beta chain was identified during a study of T-cell reconstitution after alpha-beta-depleted transplantation in children. The library targeted TCRbeta and was prepared with unique molecular identifiers. From the PCR reads, TCRdb called clonotypes with MiXCR, one entry per CDR3 protein. The data hold 490,000 or so distinct CDR3 sequences, with 9.5% to 15% observed a single time. V was pared by 6 bases and J by 5 bases, with 25 bases between. The CDR3 totals 18 residues. Source: PBMCs from the stem cell graft donor, taken from the stem cell graft. The V gene is TRBV12-3 or TRBV12-4, the J gene TRBJ2-2; D possibly corresponds to TRBD2 (7 bases). This receptor was obtained from a human donor who donated a stem cell graft to a child with combined immunodeficiency. The CDR3 sequence: CASSNLQGGVGPTGELFF. CDR3 DNA: TGTGCCAGCAGCAACCTACAAGGGGGGGTTGGTCCTACCGGGGAGCTGTTTTTT.